Listed below are T cell receptor beta chains from one sample, sequenced in a study of PD-1 blockade in classical Hodgkin lymphoma. Produced via immunoSEQ multiplex PCR; TCRdb's table is partial and in-frame only. Of approximately 73,000 clones listed, 85% to 95% are singletons. The sample consisted of peripheral blood mononuclear cells (PBMCs), taken at baseline. The receptors were gathered from a human donor with classical Hodgkin lymphoma. The CDR3 runs from the conserved cysteine through the conserved F or W. The order of the fields is J gene, D gene, V gene, clone size, CDR3 protein, CDR3 DNA. A D gene is named only where the DNA matches it firmly. The size of a clone is reported for some rows only, either as once, few or many, or as a class for expanded clones.

TRBJ2-7 | TRBD2 | TRBV5-1 | - | CASSLAVLLAGGHPPYEQYF | TGCGCCAGCAGCTTGGCCGTATTACTAGCGGGAGGGCATCCCCCTTACGAGCAGTACTTC
TRBJ1-1 | TRBD1 | TRBV6-5 | - | CASSWTGDTEAFF | TGTGCCAGCAGTTGGACAGGGGACACTGAAGCTTTCTTT
TRBJ1-2 | - | TRBV6-5 | - | CASSYGANYGYTF | TGTGCCAGCAGTTACGGGGCTAACTATGGCTACACCTTC
TRBJ2-7 | TRBD1 | TRBV9 | few | CASSESGTGGYEQYF | TGTGCCAGCAGCGAGAGTGGGACAGGGGGGTACGAGCAGTACTTC
TRBJ1-5 | - | TRBV4-2 | - | CASSQDSGAGVGNQPQHF | TGTGCCAGCAGCCAAGATAGTGGCGCAGGGGTTGGCAATCAGCCCCAGCATTTT
TRBJ2-3 | - | TRBV30 | - | CAWSRSVDTQYF | TGTGCCTGGAGTCGTAGCGTGGATACGCAGTATTTT
TRBJ2-2 | TRBD2 | TRBV27 | - | CASMSFSGSRRGTPVGELFF | TGTGCCAGCATGTCTTTCTCGGGCAGTCGGCGGGGGACCCCTGTAGGGGAGCTGTTTTTT
TRBJ2-2 | - | TRBV5-1 | once | CASNRVAANTGELFF | TGCGCCAGCAACAGGGTCGCCGCGAACACCGGGGAGCTGTTTTTT
TRBJ2-7 | - | TRBV6-1 | - | CASSQDGAIYEQYF | TGTGCCAGCAGCCAAGACGGGGCGATCTACGAGCAGTACTTC
TRBJ2-7 | - | TRBV4-3 | - | CASSQDHYTSSYEQYF | TGCGCCAGCAGCCAAGATCACTACACTAGCTCCTACGAGCAGTACTTC
TRBJ2-5 | TRBD1 | TRBV9 | - | CASSAKGQGAGETQYF | TGTGCCAGCAGCGCCAAAGGACAGGGGGCAGGGGAGACCCAGTACTTC
TRBJ2-7 | TRBD1 | TRBV27 | - | CASSRTGGYEQYF | TGTGCCAGCAGTAGGACAGGGGGCTACGAGCAGTACTTC
TRBJ1-1 | - | TRBV5-4 | - | CASSLPGGSEAFF | TGTGCCAGCAGCTTACCGGGTGGGTCTGAAGCTTTCTTT
TRBJ1-5 | - | TRBV6-1 | - | CASIRARGPNQPQHF | TGTGCCAGCATTAGGGCCCGGGGTCCGAATCAGCCCCAGCATTTT
TRBJ2-1 | TRBD1 | TRBV7-3 | - | CASSLLGTGHLEQFF | TGTGCCAGCAGCTTACTCGGGACAGGCCATCTGGAGCAGTTCTTC
TRBJ2-7 | - | TRBV9 | - | CASSVGEFYEQYF | TGTGCCAGCAGCGTAGGAGAATTTTACGAGCAGTACTTC
TRBJ1-2 | - | TRBV5-8 | - | CASSLGGSGGYGYTF | TGTGCCAGCAGCTTGGGGGGTTCGGGAGGCTATGGCTACACCTTC